The rows below give T cell receptor beta chains drawn from one sample of a study of Tregs in tolerant kidney transplant recipients. The table came from immunoSEQ multiplex PCR; TCRdb's copy has only in-frame clones and leaves some out. This table has 90,000 to 130,000 clones, around 87% appearing once. The sample in question was CD4+ T cells from blood, obtained before the transplant. The receptors here all came from a human donor who received a combined kidney and bone marrow transplant. Both conserved end residues are part of each CDR3. D genes are given only for firm matches. Some rows mark clone size as missing; the rest say once, few, many or name a class of expanded clone.

-,TRBD2,TRBV7-7,TRBJ2-1,TGTGCCAGCAGCTTGACTAGCGGGAGAGTCGATGAGCAGTTCTTC,CASSLTSGRVDEQFF
-,-,TRBV5-1,TRBJ2-7,TGCGCCAGCAGCTCGCGGGAGTCCCAGGGGTCCTACGAGCAGTACTTC,CASSSRESQGSYEQYF
-,TRBD1,TRBV7-8,TRBJ1-2,TGTGCCAGCAGCGTGGACAGGGACTATGGCTACACCTTC,CASSVDRDYGYTF
-,-,TRBV29-1,TRBJ1-2,TGCAGCGTTGAAGAATTCCGGGTCGGCTACACCTTC,CSVEEFRVGYTF
-,-,TRBV18,TRBJ1-1,TGTGCCAGCACACACCGGTCTGGGGGCGCGTTAGGTGTTACTGAAGCTTTCTTT,CASTHRSGGALGVTEAFF
-,TRBD1,TRBV7-9,TRBJ1-2,TGTGCCAGCAGCTTAGCGGTATCCCTGGACAGGGATGGCTACACCTTC,CASSLAVSLDRDGYTF
-,-,TRBV11-3,TRBJ2-1,TGTGCCAGCAGCTTAGGGGGGACAAGCTCCTACAATGAGCAGTTCTTC,CASSLGGTSSYNEQFF
-,-,TRBV4-1,TRBJ2-7,TGCGCCAGCAGCCTCACTTCCGGGACAACCTACGAGCAGTACTTC,CASSLTSGTTYEQYF
-,-,TRBV25-1,TRBJ2-7,TGTGCCACCTCCCCCGGGATTCGGTACGAGCAGTACTTC,CATSPGIRYEQYF
few,TRBD2,TRBV7-6,TRBJ2-7,TGTGCCAGCAGCTTACTAGCGGGAGACGAGCAGTACTTC,CASSLLAGDEQYF
once,TRBD1,TRBV4-3,TRBJ2-1,TGCGCCAGCAGCCCAACTCCGGGACAGGGGGTTAGGACCGACAATGAGCAGTTCTTC,CASSPTPGQGVRTDNEQFF
-,TRBD1,TRBV5-1,TRBJ2-7,TGCGCCAGCAGTTTCCCCATGGCGGGACAGGGCTCCTACGAGCAGTACTTC,CASSFPMAGQGSYEQYF
-,TRBD1,TRBV4-2,TRBJ1-6,TGTGCCAGCAGCCGTCCGGACAGGGAATCACCCCTCCACTTT,CASSRPDRESPLHF
once,-,TRBV11-2,TRBJ1-3,TGTGCCAGCAGCTCCTTAAGGGGGTCAGGAAACACCATATATTTT,CASSSLRGSGNTIYF
-,TRBD1,TRBV10-3,TRBJ2-1,TGTGCCATCAGCGGGACAGGCGACAATGAGCAGTTCTTC,CAISGTGDNEQFF
once,-,TRBV15,TRBJ1-5,TGTGCCACCAGCAGAGATCCCGGGGTGAGCAATCAGCCCCAGCATTTT,CATSRDPGVSNQPQHF
-,-,TRBV7-6,TRBJ2-7,TGTGCCAGCAGCCCCCCCGGGAGCCAAGGAGGAACCTACGAGCAGTACTTC,CASSPPGSQGGTYEQYF
-,-,TRBV5-6,TRBJ1-5,TGTGCCAGCAGCCCACAGCGGGGGGCTCACAATCAGCCCCAGCATTTT,CASSPQRGAHNQPQHF
-,-,TRBV28,TRBJ1-2,TGTGCCAGCAGCTCCTTATTCGGAGGTAACTATGGCTACACCTTC,CASSSLFGGNYGYTF
-,TRBD2,TRBV28,TRBJ2-7,TGTGCCAGCACTCGACTAGCGGGAGGACACCCCTACGAGCAGTACTTC,CASTRLAGGHPYEQYF
-,-,TRBV7-6,TRBJ1-2,TGTGCCAGCAGCCCCGGGACTGATGTTTTCTATGGCTACACCTTC,CASSPGTDVFYGYTF
-,-,TRBV25-1,TRBJ2-1,TGTGCCAGCAATCGGGGTTTGGGCAATGAGCAGTTCTTC,CASNRGLGNEQFF
-,TRBD1,TRBV15,TRBJ2-5,TGTGCCACCAGCAGGAAATCGACAGGGGCGGAGACCCAGTACTTC,CATSRKSTGAETQYF
-,-,TRBV29-1,TRBJ1-2,TGCAGCGTTGGGGGGGGGATTAACTATGGCTACACCTTC,CSVGGGINYGYTF
once,-,TRBV25-1,TRBJ2-1,TGTGCCAGCAGGGACGCCCTGGCGGGTCTCGATGAGCAGTTCTTC,CASRDALAGLDEQFF
once,-,TRBV7-9,TRBJ1-1,TGTGCCAGCAGCTTGAGAGCCTTGAACACTGAAGCTTTCTTT,CASSLRALNTEAFF
-,TRBD1,TRBV28,TRBJ1-1,TGTGCCAGCAGTACGACAGGGGTCCTTGAAGCTTTCTTT,CASSTTGVLEAFF
-,-,TRBV5-1,TRBJ1-2,TGCGCCAGCAGTCGGTCCGCCCAGGCATCCAATGGCTACACCTTC,CASSRSAQASNGYTF
-,-,TRBV27,TRBJ2-2,TGTGCCAGCAGTTTCTTCGGGGGGGAGCTGTTTTTT,CASSFFGGELFF